This TCR beta chain was retrieved from a study of T cell responses to AZD1222 COVID-19 vaccine. As for the study in general: The analysis combined second doses at about 4 or about 12 weeks. Study results and caveats: Breadth and depth of Spike-specific TCRs rose after two AZD1222 doses. Females made up more of the donors, who were largely white British, and clonal diversity may have come out too low.

CDR3 length: 13 residues. Trimming pared 1 base from V and 6 bases from J, leaving 13 bases between. The germline V gene encodes CDR1 GTSNPN and CDR2 SVGIG (reference sequence). A remark on this clone: No antigen is known for it.

The data were produced by immunoSEQ multiplex PCR, yet TCRdb's version contains in-frame clones alone and is incomplete. The sample shows approximately 65,000 clones, 76% of them seen only once. The sequence derives from an adult in good health. V and J are TRBV30 and TRBJ2-7; D is possibly TRBD1 or TRBD2 (5 bases each). Sequencing was performed on peripheral blood, taken on day 0 of AZD1222 vaccination. CDR3 in DNA: TGTGCCTGGAGTGGCCTGGGACCACTCGAGCAGTACTTC. It encodes CAWSGLGPLEQYF. The whole variable domain, filled in from reference TRBV30 and TRBJ2-7, reads SQTIHQWPATLVQPVGSPLSLECTVEGTSNPNLYWYRQAAGRGLQLLFYSVGIGQISSEVPQNLSASRPQDRQFILSSKKLLLSDSGFYLCAWSGLGPLEQYFGPGTRLTVT.